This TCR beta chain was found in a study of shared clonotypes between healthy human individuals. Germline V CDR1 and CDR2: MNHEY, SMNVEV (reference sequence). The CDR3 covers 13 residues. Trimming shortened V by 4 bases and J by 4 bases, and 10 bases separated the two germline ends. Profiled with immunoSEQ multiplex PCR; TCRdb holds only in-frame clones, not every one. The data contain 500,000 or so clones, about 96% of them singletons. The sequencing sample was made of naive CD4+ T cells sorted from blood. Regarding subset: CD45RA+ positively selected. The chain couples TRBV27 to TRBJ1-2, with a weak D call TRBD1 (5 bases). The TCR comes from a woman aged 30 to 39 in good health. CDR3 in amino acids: CASSSGTAYGYTF. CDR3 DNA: TGTGCCAGCAGTTCCGGGACGGCCTATGGCTACACCTTC.